This TCR beta chain was sequenced in a study of response to subunit inactivated influenza vaccine. Study-level points and caveats: The authors suggested that every seasonal influenza vaccination recruits few new T cells.

Germline CDR1 reads SGHKS; CDR2 reads YYEKEE (reference sequence). This CDR3 has 15 amino acids. V gave up 4 bases and J gave up 0 bases, with 11 bases separating them. The table lists this clonotype with a few counts. What it binds is unknown. In TCRdb, the RT-PCR reads were re-called with MiXCR into one record per CDR3 protein. The sample consists of hundreds of thousands of distinct CDR3 sequences, 14% of them appearing once. The sequence was obtained from a man aged 45-65 years who received an inactivated influenza vaccine. The chain combines TRBV5-5 with TRBJ1-3, with unresolved D. Specimen: PBMCs from blood, collected approximately 15 days before vaccination. CDR3 sequence (DNA): TGTGCCAGCAGCCAAATACTGTCCTCTGGAAACACCATATATTTT. Amino acids: CASSQILSSGNTIYF.